These 25 T cell receptor gamma chains were sequenced from one sample in a study of γδ T cells in repeated Plasmodium falciparum infection. TCRdb made new clone calls on the multiplex PCR reads using CATT. The table includes fewer than 5,500 gamma-chain clones, approximately 3.4% detected once. Flow sorting of PBMC yielded separate Vgamma9/Vdelta2+ and Vdelta2-negative gammadelta T cell populations for bulk repertoire analysis. The sequenced sample consisted of gamma-delta T cells from blood. The receptor source for this set is a pool of human donors (malaria-infected and uninfected, not separated).

This clone was counted ten times or more. The chain is built from TRGV9 and TRGJP. Per germline, CDR1 GITISATS and CDR2 ISYDGTV (reference sequence). The CDR3 is made up of 18 amino acids. The V segment lost 0 bases and the J segment 4 bases; nucleotides outside the gene matches: 6. The CDR3 spells CALWEVPLQELGKKIKVF. As DNA, the CDR3 is TGTGCCTTGTGGGAGGTGCCCTTACAAGAGTTGGGCAAAAAAATCAAGGTATTT.

This clone was seen at least ten times. V is TRGV9 and J is TRGJP1. Trimming took 0 bases from V and 12 from J; bases not matched to a gene: 10. Germline CDR1 GITISATS, CDR2 ISYDGTV (reference sequence). The CDR3 totals 14 residues. In DNA, the CDR3 is TGTGCCTTGTGGGAGGTGCTGTCTCAGCGGTTCAAGATATTT. Amino acids: CALWEVLSQRFKIF.

This clone was found a few times. The protein held in TCRdb is that of a much larger clone and does not match this DNA's translation at residue 2, likely because of a read error; the protein shown is translated from the DNA. The chain has TRGV9 and TRGJP. Because TCRdb records no J gene, it was assigned here through a match of the DNA to germline. CDR1 GITISATS and CDR2 ISYDGTV come from the germline V gene (reference sequence). The CDR3 is 15 amino acids. Here the CDR3 DNA reads TGTACCTTGTGGTCGCAAGAGTTGGGCAAAAAAATCAAGGTATTT. Translation: CTLWSQELGKKIKVF.

This clone was seen only a few times. With a far larger clone one base away, a read error is the likely cause. The sample holds other DNA sequences that translate to the same CDR3. The chain carries TRGV3 and TRGJ1 or TRGJ2. The J gene is absent in TCRdb and was assigned here via DNA matching to germline. V gave up 0 bases and J gave up 7 bases; unmatched junction bases: 6. This CDR3 region has 13 residues. Per germline, CDR1 VTNTFY and CDR2 YDVSTARD (reference sequence). The CDR3 bases are TGTGCCACCTGGGACAGGCGTCGATATAAGAAACTCTTT. It encodes CATWDRRRYKKLF.

This clone appeared many times. A read error likely explains this, since a far larger clone differs by one base. The same CDR3 can be traced to other DNA sequences in this sample. The V gene is TRGV9, the J gene TRGJP. TCRdb records no J gene; here it was assigned by comparing the DNA to germline. CDR3 length: 17 residues. Germline CDR1 and CDR2: GITISATS and ISYDGTV (reference sequence). The CDR3 here is CALWEEQQELGKKIKVF. CDR3 coding DNA: TGTGCCTTGTGGGAGGAACAGCAAGAGTTGGGCAAAAAGATCAAGGTATTT.

This clone was counted only a few times. TCRdb records a much larger clone's protein for this DNA, with a difference at residue 8 that likely arises from a read error; the protein given is the translation of the DNA. The gene calls are TRGV9 and TRGJ1 or TRGJ2. CDR1 is GITISATS and CDR2 is ISYDGTV in the germline V gene (reference sequence). This CDR3 is built from 12 residues. V trimming: 11 bases; J trimming: 9 bases; junction bases outside the gene matches: 16. CDR3 coding DNA: TGTGCCTCATATCATTCCCAGGGTAAGAAACTCTTT. This gives the protein CASYHSQGKKLF.

The V call is TRGV8, the J call TRGJP2. The CDR3 is 12 residues long. CDR1 and CDR2 from the germline V gene are VENAVY and YDSYNSRV. V was clipped by 5 bases and J by 5 bases; unmatched bases: 2. Here the CDR3 reads CATWGSDWIKTF. The DNA of the CDR3 is TGTGCCACCTGGGGGAGTGATTGGATCAAGACGTTT.

This clone has just a few counts. TCRdb shows a much larger clone's protein in place of this DNA's translation, and the two differ at residue 7, likely through a read error; the protein shown is translated from the DNA. The chain is built from TRGV9 and TRGJP. TCRdb leaves out the J gene; it was filled in here by matching the DNA to germline. V lost 1 base, J lost 6 bases, and 3 bases stayed unmatched. CDR1 is GITISATS and CDR2 is ISYDGTV in the germline V gene (reference sequence). This CDR3 comprises 16 residues. The CDR3 sequence is CALWEVRELGKKIKVF. CDR3 DNA sequence: TGTGCCTTGTGGGAGGTTAGAGAGTTGGGCAAAAAAATCAAGGTATTT.

This clone has a handful of counts. A single base is all that separates this from a far larger clone, so a read error is likely. Other DNA sequences of this sample code for an identical CDR3. A V gene of TRGV9 was called, but no J gene was assigned. Germline loops: CDR1 GITISATS, CDR2 ISYDGTV (reference sequence). This CDR3 is built from 17 residues. CDR3 coding DNA: TGTGCCTTGTGGGAGGGTACTTACGAGTTGGGCAAAAAAATCAAAGTATTT. This sequence encodes CALWEGTYELGKKIKVF.

A word on this clone: One base separates it from a far larger clone, so it is likely a read error. This specimen includes other DNA sequences encoding the same CDR3. V gene TRGV9 combines with J gene TRGJP. TCRdb offers no J gene call, so here the DNA was matched to germline to obtain one. Germline CDR1 is GITISATS and CDR2 is ISYDGTV (reference sequence). The CDR3 is 18 amino acids. In nucleotides, the CDR3 is TGTGCCTTGTGGGAGGATATGATGCAAGAGTTGGGCAAGAAAATCAAGGTATTT. It encodes CALWEDMMQELGKKIKVF.

This clone appeared a few times. The protein recorded in TCRdb matches a much larger clone and deviates from this DNA's translation at residue 6, suggesting a read error; the protein here is obtained by translating the DNA. V is TRGV9 and J is TRGJP. CDR3 length equals 17 residues. V shed 2 bases and J 7 bases; nucleotides not matched to a gene: 8. CDR1 and CDR2 from the germline V gene are GITISATS and ISYDGTV (reference sequence). CDR3 sequence (DNA): TGTGCCTTGTGGGAGGAGCCTCTGGAGTTGGGCAAAAAAATCAAGGTATTT. This gives the protein CALWEEPLELGKKIKVF.

To note about this clone: TCRdb assigns this DNA the protein of a much larger clone, which departs from its translation at residue 8; this likely reflects a read error, and the protein shown comes from translating the DNA. The CDR3 region has the DNA TGTGCCACCTGGGATGCCAGAAAGTCGCCGAATTATTATAAGAAACTCTTT. Its translation is CATWDARKSPNYYKKLF. The V call is TRGV4, the J call TRGJ1 or TRGJ2. This CDR3 is built from 17 residues. V shed 2 bases, J shed 0 bases, and the junction held 13 bases outside the gene matches. Per germline, CDR1 EGSTGY and CDR2 YDSYTSSV.

With regard to this clone: The protein in TCRdb stems from a much larger clone and differs at residue 8 from this DNA's translation, likely a read error; here the protein is translated from the DNA. The chain carries TRGV4 and TRGJ1 or TRGJ2. TCRdb records no J gene; here it was assigned by comparing the DNA to germline. Germline loops: CDR1 EGSTGY, CDR2 YDSYTSSV. V was clipped by 8 bases and J by 11 bases; unmatched bases: 12. This CDR3 is 11 amino acids long. CDR3 region: CATFKVGEKLF. The CDR3 bases are TGTGCCACCTTTAAGGTGGGTGAGAAACTCTTT.

A few counts support this clone. TCRdb's protein for this DNA is that of a much larger clone and differs from the translation at residue 3, likely a read error; the protein shown is the DNA translation. This rearrangement joins TRGV8 to TRGJ1 or TRGJ2. The CDR3 is 13 residues long. Germline CDR1 VENAVY, CDR2 YDSYNSRV. The CDR3 loop reads CASWEYITQGKLF. The DNA of the CDR3 is TGTGCCTCCTGGGAATACATTACGCAGGGGAAACTCTTT.

This clone was seen a handful of times. The amino acid sequence in TCRdb belongs to a much larger clone and departs from this DNA's translation at residue 13, likely a sequencing read error; the sequence shown is translated from the DNA. This chain links TRGV9 with TRGJP. CDR3 size: 19 residues. The germline V gene has CDR1 GITISATS and CDR2 ISYDGTV (reference sequence). The CDR3 region has the DNA TGTGCCTTGTGGGAGACGGCTCGTCCCCAAGAGTTGGACAAAAAAATCAAGGTATTT. It codes for CALWETARPQELDKKIKVF.

This clone was observed a few times. The protein given by TCRdb reflects a much larger clone and differs at residue 9 from this DNA's translation, likely from a read error; the protein shown is the DNA's translation. The J gene is TRGJ1 or TRGJ2, the V gene TRGV4. This CDR3 contains 13 residues. The germline V gene has CDR1 EGSTGY and CDR2 YDSYTSSV. The chain's CDR3 is CATWDSNYCKKLF. DNA of the CDR3: TGTGCCACCTGGGATTCGAATTATTGTAAGAAACTCTTT.

With regard to this clone: With a far larger clone one base away, a read error is the likely cause. Other DNA sequences within the sample encode an identical CDR3. This rearrangement joins TRGV4 to TRGJP2. TCRdb supplies no J gene; here it was assigned by aligning the nucleotide sequence to germline. Per germline, CDR1 EGSTGY and CDR2 YDSYTSSV. This CDR3 is 13 amino acids long. J was trimmed by 4 bases and V by 4 bases; bases with no gene match: 3. Here the CDR3 reads CATWDASDWIKTF. CDR3 coding DNA: TGTGCCACCTGGGACGCTAGTGATTGGATCAAGACGTTT.

This clone was recorded once. The DNA is left out, because the CDR3 cannot be placed on it with certainty; the CDR3 is given as TCRdb lists it. Here the V gene is TRGV9, but the J gene went uncalled. Per the germline V gene, CDR1 is GITISATS and CDR2 is ISYDGTV (reference sequence). Inclusive of both ends, the CDR3 amounts to 31 amino acids. The CDR3 sequence is CACDPVNPSSFHGETSWDTRQMFFGTGIKLF.

In its sample, this clone was seen a few times. The amino acid sequence in TCRdb belongs to a much larger clone and departs from this DNA's translation at residue 13, likely a sequencing read error; the sequence shown is translated from the DNA. A V gene of TRGV4 was called, but no J gene was assigned. This CDR3 region has 15 residues. The germline CDR1 and CDR2 sequences are EGSTGY and YDSYTSSV. The CDR3 coding sequence is TGTGCCACCTGGGATGGGCCTTTGAATTATTATAAGGAACTCTTT. This sequence encodes CATWDGPLNYYKELF.

This clone has more than one count but fewer than ten. A read error is likely here: a far larger clone is one base away. This sample also contains other DNA sequences that code for the same CDR3. The chain recombines TRGV4 with TRGJ1 or TRGJ2. TCRdb offers no J gene call, so here the DNA was matched to germline to obtain one. Germline V CDR1 and CDR2: EGSTGY, YDSYTSSV. This CDR3 spans 13 amino acids. CDR3 sequence: CATWDGPDYKKLF. As DNA, the CDR3 is TGTGCTACCTGGGATGGGCCCGATTATAAGAAACTCTTT.

The V gene is TRGV9, the J gene TRGJP. As TCRdb names no J gene, one was assigned here on the basis of a DNA match to germline. V lost 2 bases, J lost 9 bases, and 7 bases stayed unmatched. The germline V gene encodes CDR1 GITISATS and CDR2 ISYDGTV (reference sequence). The CDR3 consists of 16 residues. CDR3 in DNA: TGTGCCTTGTGGGAGGCGACTCTGTTGGGCAAAAAAATCAAGGTATTT. Translation: CALWEATLLGKKIKVF.

Concerning this clone: This likely traces to a read error, being one base from a far larger clone. This rearrangement joins TRGV2 to TRGJ1 or TRGJ2. The germline V gene has CDR1 EGSNGY and CDR2 YDSYNSKV. The CDR3 runs to 13 residues. The DNA for the CDR3 is TGTGCCACCTGGAATCCGAATTATTATAAGAAGCTCTTT. Protein sequence: CATWNPNYYKKLF.

Worth noting for this clone: The protein TCRdb lists belongs to a much larger clone and differs from this DNA's translation at residue 12, which points to a read error; the protein shown is made from the DNA. The chain has TRGV9 and TRGJP. The germline V gene encodes CDR1 GITISATS and CDR2 ISYDGTV (reference sequence). The CDR3 length is 17 residues. CDR3 DNA: TGTGCCTTGTGGGAGCAAAGGCAAGAGTTGGGCGAAAAAATCAAGGTATTT. It specifies CALWEQRQELGEKIKVF.

This clone was seen a few times. An end of the junction does not agree with germline; a read error may underlie this. The chain has TRGV4 and TRGJ1 or TRGJ2. The CDR3 consists of 14 residues. Germline loops: CDR1 EGSTGY, CDR2 YDSYTSSV. CDR3 sequence reads: CAWDGSLSYYKKLF. As DNA, the CDR3 is TGCGCCTGGGATGGAAGCTTAAGTTATTATAAGAAACTCTTT.

This clone came up a few times. The TCRdb protein, from a much larger clone, departs from this DNA's translation at residue 5, likely by read error; the protein shown derives from the DNA. The chain couples TRGV9 to TRGJP. Germline CDR1 GITISATS, CDR2 ISYDGTV (reference sequence). CDR3 length equals 15 residues. CDR3 sequence reads: CALWGVRLGKKIKVF. The CDR3 nucleotides are TGTGCCTTGTGGGGGGTGCGTTTGGGCAAAAAAATCAAGGTATTT.